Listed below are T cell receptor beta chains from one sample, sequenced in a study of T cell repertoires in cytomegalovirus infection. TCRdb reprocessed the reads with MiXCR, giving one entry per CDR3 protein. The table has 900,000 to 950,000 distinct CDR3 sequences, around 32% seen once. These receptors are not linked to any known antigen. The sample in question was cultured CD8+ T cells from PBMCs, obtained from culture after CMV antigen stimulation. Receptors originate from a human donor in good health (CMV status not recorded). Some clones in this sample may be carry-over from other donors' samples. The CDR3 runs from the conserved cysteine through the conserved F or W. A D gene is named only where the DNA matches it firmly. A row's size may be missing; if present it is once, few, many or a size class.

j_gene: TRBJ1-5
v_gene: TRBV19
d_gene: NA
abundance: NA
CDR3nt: TGTGCCAGTAGTATAGGGGCAGTTTCAGCCCCCAATCAGCCCCAGCATTTT
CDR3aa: CASSIGAVSAPNQPQHF

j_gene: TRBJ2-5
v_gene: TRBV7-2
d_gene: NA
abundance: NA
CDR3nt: TGTGCCAGCAGCTTAAACAGGGAGGGAGAGACCCAGTACTTC
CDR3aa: CASSLNREGETQYF

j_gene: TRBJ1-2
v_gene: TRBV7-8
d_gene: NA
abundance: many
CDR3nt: TGTGCCAGCAGCTTTACAGAGCGTAGAGGCTACACCTTC
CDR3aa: CASSFTERRGYTF

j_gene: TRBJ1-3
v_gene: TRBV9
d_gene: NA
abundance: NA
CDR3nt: TGTGCCAGCAGCGTAGTTGCCCAAAATACGGGAGGAAACACCATATATTTT
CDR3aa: CASSVVAQNTGGNTIYF

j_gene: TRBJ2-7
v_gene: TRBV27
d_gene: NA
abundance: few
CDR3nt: TGTGCCAGCAGTTTATCCGGCGGCCAAAGTCGCTACGAGCAGTACTTC
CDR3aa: CASSLSGGQSRYEQYF

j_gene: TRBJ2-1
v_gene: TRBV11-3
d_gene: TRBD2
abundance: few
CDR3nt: TGTGCCAGCAGCCCCAGGGGTAGCGGGGGAAATGAGCAGTTCTTC
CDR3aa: CASSPRGSGGNEQFF

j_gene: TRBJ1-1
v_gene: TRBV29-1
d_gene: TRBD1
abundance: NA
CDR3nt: TGCAGCGTCGGGACAGGGGAGATCGCCGTGAACACTGAAGCTTTCTTT
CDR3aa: CSVGTGEIAVNTEAFF

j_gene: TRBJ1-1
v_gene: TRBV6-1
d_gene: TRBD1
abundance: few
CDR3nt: TGTGCCAGCAGCCACAACCCGGGACAGGGGGCTGAAGCTTTCTTT
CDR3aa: CASSHNPGQGAEAFF

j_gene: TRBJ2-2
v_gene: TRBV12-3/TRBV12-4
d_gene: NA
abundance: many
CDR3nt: TGTGCCAGCTTGTTGCCCGGGGAGCTGTTTTTT
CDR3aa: CASLLPGELFF

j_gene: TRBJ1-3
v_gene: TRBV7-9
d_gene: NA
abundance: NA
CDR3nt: TGTGCCAGCTGCTTATCACCGACCGGGACTCCTGGAAACACCATATATTTT
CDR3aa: CASCLSPTGTPGNTIYF

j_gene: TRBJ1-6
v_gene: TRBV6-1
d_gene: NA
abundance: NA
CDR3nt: TGTGCCAGCAGTGAAGCAGGCAGGGGAGGGTCACCCCTCCACTTT
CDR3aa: CASSEAGRGGSPLHF

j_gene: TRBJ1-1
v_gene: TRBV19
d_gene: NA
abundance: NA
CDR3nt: TGTGCCAGTACCATCACCGGGGGGGGCAACACTGAAGCTTTCTTT
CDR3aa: CASTITGGGNTEAFF

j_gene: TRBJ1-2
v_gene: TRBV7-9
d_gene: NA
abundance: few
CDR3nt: TGTGCCATCCTCCTCGGACAAGGGGAGGTCTATGGCTACACCTTC
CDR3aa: CAILLGQGEVYGYTF

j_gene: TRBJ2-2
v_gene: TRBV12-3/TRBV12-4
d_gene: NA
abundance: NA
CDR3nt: TGTGCCAGCCTCTGGACAGCTAACACCGGGGAGCTGTTTTTT
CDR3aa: CASLWTANTGELFF

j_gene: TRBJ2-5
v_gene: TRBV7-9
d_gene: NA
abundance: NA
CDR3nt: TGTGTCATCAGGGGGGTAGGAGAGACCCAGTACTTC
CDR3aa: CVIRGVGETQYF

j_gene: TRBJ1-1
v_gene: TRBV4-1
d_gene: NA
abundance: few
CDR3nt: TGCGCCAGCAGCCAGGGGGAGACTGGTATGAACACTGAAGCTTTCTTT
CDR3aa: CASSQGETGMNTEAFF

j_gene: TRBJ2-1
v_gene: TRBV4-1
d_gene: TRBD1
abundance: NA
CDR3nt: TGCGCCAGCAGCCCAGACAGGGGTATAAGAAATGAGCAGTTCTTC
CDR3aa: CASSPDRGIRNEQFF

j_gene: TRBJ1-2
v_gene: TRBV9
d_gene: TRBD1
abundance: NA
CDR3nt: TGTGCCAGCAGCGACTCTCGCGGGGCGCTCGGGACAGTTGTGTCCTTC
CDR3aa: CASSDSRGALGTVVSF

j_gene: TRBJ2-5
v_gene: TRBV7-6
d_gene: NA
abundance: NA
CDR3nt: TGTGCCAGCAGCGACAGGGCCGGGGGAGAGACCCAGTACTTC
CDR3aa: CASSDRAGGETQYF

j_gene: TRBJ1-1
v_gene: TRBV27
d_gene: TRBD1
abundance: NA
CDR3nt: TGTGCCAGCAGTAGCGGACAGGCGATTGAAGCTTTCTTT
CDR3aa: CASSSGQAIEAFF

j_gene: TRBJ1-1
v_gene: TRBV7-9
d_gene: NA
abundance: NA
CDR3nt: TGTGCCAGCAGAGAAGGTCCTGAAGCTTTCTTT
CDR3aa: CASREGPEAFF

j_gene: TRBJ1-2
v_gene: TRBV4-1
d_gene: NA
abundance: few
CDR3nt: TGCGCCAGCAGCCAAGAGAGGGGAGGAGGGCTGGGTGGCTACACCTTC
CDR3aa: CASSQERGGGLGGYTF

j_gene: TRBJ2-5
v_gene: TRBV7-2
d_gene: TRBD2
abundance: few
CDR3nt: TGTGCCAGCAGCTTAGGGGGGGGACTAGGAGAGACCCAGTACTTC
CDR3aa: CASSLGGGLGETQYF

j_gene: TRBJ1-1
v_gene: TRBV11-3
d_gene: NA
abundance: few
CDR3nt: TGTGCCAGCAGCTTACGCGGCCGGGTTTTCTTT
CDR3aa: CASSLRGRVFF

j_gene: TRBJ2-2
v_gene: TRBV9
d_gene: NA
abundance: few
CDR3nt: TGTGCCAGCAGTCTCACAGGCGTAGAGATGTGGAACACCGGGGAGCTGTTTTTT
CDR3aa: CASSLTGVEMWNTGELFF

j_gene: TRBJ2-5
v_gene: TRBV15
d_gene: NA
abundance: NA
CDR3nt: TGTGCCACCCTGGGGGGGGCAACTCAAGAGACCCAGTACTTC
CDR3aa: CATLGGATQETQYF

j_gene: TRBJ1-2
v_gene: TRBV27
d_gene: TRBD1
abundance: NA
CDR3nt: TGTGCCAGCAGGGGCCCGGGACAGATTTTCTATGGCTACACCTTC
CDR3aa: CASRGPGQIFYGYTF

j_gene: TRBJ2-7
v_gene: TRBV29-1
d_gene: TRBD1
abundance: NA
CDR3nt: TGCAGCGGGCAGGGGACAGGGCCTTACGAGCAGTACTTC
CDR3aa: CSGQGTGPYEQYF

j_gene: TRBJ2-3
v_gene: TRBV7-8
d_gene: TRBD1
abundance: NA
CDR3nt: TGTGCCAGCAGCTCAACAGGGGGCGTACCAGATACGCAGTATTTT
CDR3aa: CASSSTGGVPDTQYF

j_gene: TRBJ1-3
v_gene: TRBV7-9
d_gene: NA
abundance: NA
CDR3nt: TGTGCCAGCTTCAGCGTCGGGACAACAGGAAACACCATATATTTT
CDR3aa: CASFSVGTTGNTIYF

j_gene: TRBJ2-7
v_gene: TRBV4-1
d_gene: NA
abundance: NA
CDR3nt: TGCGCCAGCAGCCAAGAGGGGGGAGCCTACGAGCAGTACTTC
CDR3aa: CASSQEGGAYEQYF

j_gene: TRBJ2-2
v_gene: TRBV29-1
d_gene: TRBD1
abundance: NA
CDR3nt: TGCAGCGTTGACGTACAGGGGGTTAGCACCGGGGAGCTGTTTTTT
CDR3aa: CSVDVQGVSTGELFF

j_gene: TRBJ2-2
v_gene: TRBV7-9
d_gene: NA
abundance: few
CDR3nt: TGTGCCAGCAGCAACGACGAGCCAGGGCGTATCGGGGAGCTGTTTTTT
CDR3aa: CASSNDEPGRIGELFF

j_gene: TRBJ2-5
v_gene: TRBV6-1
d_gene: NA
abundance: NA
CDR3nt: TGTGCCAGCAGTGAAACGTATAGGACAGGAGGGGAGACCCAGTACTTC
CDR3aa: CASSETYRTGGETQYF

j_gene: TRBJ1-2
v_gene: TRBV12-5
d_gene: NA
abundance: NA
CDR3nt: TGTGCTAGTGGTTTGGTAGGGGGTAACTATGGCTACACCTTC
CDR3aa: CASGLVGGNYGYTF

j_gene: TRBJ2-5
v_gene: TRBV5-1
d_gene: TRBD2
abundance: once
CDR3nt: TGCGCCAGCAGCTCCGGGACTAGCGGGGGGCCCAGTGGAGAGACCCAGTACTTC
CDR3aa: CASSSGTSGGPSGETQYF

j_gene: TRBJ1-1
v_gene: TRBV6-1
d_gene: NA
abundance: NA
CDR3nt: TGTGCCAGCAGCCTAATCACGAACACTGAAGCTTTCTTT
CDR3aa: CASSLITNTEAFF

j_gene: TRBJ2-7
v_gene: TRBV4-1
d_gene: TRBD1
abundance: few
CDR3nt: TGCGCCAGCAGCCAACTGGCGGGACAGGGGGCGAACTACGAGCAGTACTTC
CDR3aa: CASSQLAGQGANYEQYF

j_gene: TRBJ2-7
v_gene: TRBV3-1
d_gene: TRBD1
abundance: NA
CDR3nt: TGTGCCAGCAGCCAGTCCGGGACAGGGGCTCAGTACTTC
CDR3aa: CASSQSGTGAQYF

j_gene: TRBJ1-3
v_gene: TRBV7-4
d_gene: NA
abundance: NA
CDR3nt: TGTGCCAGCAGCATACCGAGCTCTGGAAACACCATATATTTT
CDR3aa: CASSIPSSGNTIYF

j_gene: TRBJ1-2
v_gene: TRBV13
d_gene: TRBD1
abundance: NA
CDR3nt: TGTGCCAGCAGCCCCAACCCGACAGGGCTCGAGTATGGCTACACCTTC
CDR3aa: CASSPNPTGLEYGYTF

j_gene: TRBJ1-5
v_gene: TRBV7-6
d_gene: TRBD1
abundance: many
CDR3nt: TGTGCCAGCAGCTCGGTTTCCCCGATAGGACAGGGAGGCAATCAGCCCCAGCATTTT
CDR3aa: CASSSVSPIGQGGNQPQHF

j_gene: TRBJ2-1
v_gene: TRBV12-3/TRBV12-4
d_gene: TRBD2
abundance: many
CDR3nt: TGTGCCAGCAGTCGTAGCGGGGGGGGATACAATGAGCAGTTCTTC
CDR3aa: CASSRSGGGYNEQFF

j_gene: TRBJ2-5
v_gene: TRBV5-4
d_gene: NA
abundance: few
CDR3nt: TGTGCCAGCAGCTCCCAGGACAGCGTCCAAGAGACCCAGTACTTC
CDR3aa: CASSSQDSVQETQYF

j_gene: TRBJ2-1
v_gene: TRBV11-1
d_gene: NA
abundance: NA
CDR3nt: TGTGCCAGCACCTCTTCTACTGAGGAGGTCTACAATGAGCAGTTCTTC
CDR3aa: CASTSSTEEVYNEQFF

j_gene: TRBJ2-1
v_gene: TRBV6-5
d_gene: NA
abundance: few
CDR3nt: TGTGCCAGCAGTAATCCCGGGTTTCTAGGGAATGAGCAGTTCTTC
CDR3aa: CASSNPGFLGNEQFF

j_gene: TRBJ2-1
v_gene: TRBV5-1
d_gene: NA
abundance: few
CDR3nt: TGCGCCAGCGAAGATAGTTTGAATGAGCAGTTCTTC
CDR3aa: CASEDSLNEQFF

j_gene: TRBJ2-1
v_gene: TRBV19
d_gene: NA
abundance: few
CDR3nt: TGTGCCAGTAGTTTAGGGGTTCCCTACAATGAGCAGTTCTTC
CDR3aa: CASSLGVPYNEQFF

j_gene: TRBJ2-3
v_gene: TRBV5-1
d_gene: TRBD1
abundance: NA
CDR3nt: TGCGCCAGCAGCCCGGAGAGGGACAGCAGCACAGATACGCAGTATTTT
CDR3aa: CASSPERDSSTDTQYF

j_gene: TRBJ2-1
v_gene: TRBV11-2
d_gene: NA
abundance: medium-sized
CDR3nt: TGTGCCAGCAGCTTAGATCACTTCAATGAGCAGTTCTTC
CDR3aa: CASSLDHFNEQFF